Listed below are T cell receptor beta chains from one sample, sequenced in a study of T cell responses to AZD1222 COVID-19 vaccine. Using immunoSEQ multiplex PCR, the repertoire was profiled, and TCRdb retains in-frame clones only, with some absent. The data contain under 150,000 clones, 80% to 90% of them singletons. The sample in question was peripheral blood, obtained on day 0 of MenACWY control vaccination. The receptors were gathered from an adult in good health. The CDR3 runs from the conserved cysteine through the conserved F or W.

CASSSSGSSTDTQYF | 15 | TRBJ2-3 | TRBV27
CASSYSTSGSYEQYF | 15 | TRBJ2-7 | TRBV6-5
CASTLVGDRWAQTQYF | 16 | TRBJ2-5 | TRBV11-2
CASRGYGTDTQYF | 13 | TRBJ2-3 | TRBV7-3
CASSRRGLSSTDTQYF | 16 | TRBJ2-3 | TRBV2
CASSLKRDFTEAFF | 14 | TRBJ1-1 | TRBV11-2
CASSRGGGSYNSPLHF | 16 | TRBJ1-6 | TRBV27
CATWDGSYNSPLHF | 14 | TRBJ1-6 | TRBV10-2
CASSGRLVGSYNEQFF | 16 | TRBJ2-1 | TRBV6-1
CASSQLLRDYPRGQYF | 16 | TRBJ2-7 | TRBV4-2
CASSSQDRGGTEAFF | 15 | TRBJ1-1 | TRBV7-6
CASSVDFRDTQYF | 13 | TRBJ2-3 | TRBV6-4
CASSRTDGSYEQYF | 14 | TRBJ2-7 | TRBV7-9
CASPKAQSRTQYF | 13 | TRBJ2-5 | TRBV2
CASSLAGGQRALPGELFF | 18 | TRBJ2-2 | TRBV7-8
CASIGLAGVNEQFF | 14 | TRBJ2-1 | TRBV2
CAWGTSGSGEQFF | 13 | TRBJ2-1 | TRBV30